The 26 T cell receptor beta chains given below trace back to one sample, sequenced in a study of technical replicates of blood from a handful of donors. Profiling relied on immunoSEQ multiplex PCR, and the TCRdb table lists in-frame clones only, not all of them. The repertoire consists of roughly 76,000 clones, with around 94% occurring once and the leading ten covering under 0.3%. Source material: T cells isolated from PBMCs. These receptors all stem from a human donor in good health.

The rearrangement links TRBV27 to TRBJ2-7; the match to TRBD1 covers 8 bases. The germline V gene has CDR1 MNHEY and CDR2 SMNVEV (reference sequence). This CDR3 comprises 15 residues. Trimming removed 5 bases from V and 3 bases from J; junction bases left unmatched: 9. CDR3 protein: CASSQTGVQNYEQYF. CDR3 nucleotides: TGTGCCAGCAGTCAGACAGGGGTTCAAAACTACGAGCAGTACTTC.

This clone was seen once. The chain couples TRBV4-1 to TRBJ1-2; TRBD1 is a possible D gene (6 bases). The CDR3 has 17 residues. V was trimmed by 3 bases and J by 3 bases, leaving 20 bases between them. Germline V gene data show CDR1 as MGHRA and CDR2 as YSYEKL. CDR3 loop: CASSQIQGKVGYYGYTF. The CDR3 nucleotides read TGCGCCAGCAGCCAGATACAGGGTAAAGTTGGGTACTATGGCTACACCTTC.

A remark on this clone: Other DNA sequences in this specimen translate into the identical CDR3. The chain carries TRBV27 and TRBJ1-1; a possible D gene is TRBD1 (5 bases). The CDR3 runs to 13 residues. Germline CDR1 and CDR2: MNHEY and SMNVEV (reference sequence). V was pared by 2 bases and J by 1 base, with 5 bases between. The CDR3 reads CASSLGQNTEAFF. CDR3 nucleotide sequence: TGTGCCAGCAGTTTAGGACAGAACACTGAAGCTTTCTTT.

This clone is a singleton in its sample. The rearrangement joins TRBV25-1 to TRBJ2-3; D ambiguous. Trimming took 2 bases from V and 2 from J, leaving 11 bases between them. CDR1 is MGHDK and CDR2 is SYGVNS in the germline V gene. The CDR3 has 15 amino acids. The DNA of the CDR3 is TGTGCCAGCAGTGAAGGCAGTGGCTCCACAGATACGCAGTATTTT. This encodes CASSEGSGSTDTQYF.

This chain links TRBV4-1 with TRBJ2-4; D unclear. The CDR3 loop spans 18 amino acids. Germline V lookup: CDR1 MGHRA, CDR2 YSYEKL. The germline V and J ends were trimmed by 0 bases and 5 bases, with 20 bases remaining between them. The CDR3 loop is CASSQDIPKSGRENIQYF. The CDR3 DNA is TGCGCCAGCAGCCAAGATATTCCCAAGTCGGGTCGGGAAAACATTCAGTACTTC.

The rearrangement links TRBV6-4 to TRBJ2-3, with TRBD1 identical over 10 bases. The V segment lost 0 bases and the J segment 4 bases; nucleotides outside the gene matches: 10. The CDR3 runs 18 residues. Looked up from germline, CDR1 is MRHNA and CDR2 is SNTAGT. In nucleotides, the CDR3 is TGTGCCAGCAGTGACTCCGTGCAGGGACAGGGGCGGCCAGATACGCAGTATTTT. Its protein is CASSDSVQGQGRPDTQYF.

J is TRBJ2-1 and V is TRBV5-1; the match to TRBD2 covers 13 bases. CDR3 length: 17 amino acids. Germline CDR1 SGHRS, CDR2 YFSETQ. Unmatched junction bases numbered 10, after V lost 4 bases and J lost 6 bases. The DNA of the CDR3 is TGCGCCAGCAGCCCCCATTCGACTAGCGGGGGGACCAATGAGCAGTTCTTC. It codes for CASSPHSTSGGTNEQFF.

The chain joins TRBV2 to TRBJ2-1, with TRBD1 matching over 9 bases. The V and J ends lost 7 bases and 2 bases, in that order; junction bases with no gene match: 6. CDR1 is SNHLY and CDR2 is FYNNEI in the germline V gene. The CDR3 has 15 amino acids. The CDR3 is CASILDRGTYNEQFF. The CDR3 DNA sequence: TGTGCCAGCATTCTTGACAGGGGGACCTACAATGAGCAGTTCTTC.

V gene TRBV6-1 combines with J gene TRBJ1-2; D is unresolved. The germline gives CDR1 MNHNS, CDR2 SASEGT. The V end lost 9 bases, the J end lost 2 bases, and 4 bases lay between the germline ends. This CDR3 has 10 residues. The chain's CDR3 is CASLNYGYTF. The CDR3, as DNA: TGTGCCAGTTTAAACTATGGCTACACCTTC.

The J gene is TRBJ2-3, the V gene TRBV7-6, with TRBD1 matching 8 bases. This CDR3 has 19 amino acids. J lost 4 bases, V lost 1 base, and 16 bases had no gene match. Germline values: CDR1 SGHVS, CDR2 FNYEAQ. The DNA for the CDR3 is TGTGCCAGCAGCTTAGATGTCTTCGGTTATTCAGGGGGCGCAGATACGCAGTATTTT. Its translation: CASSLDVFGYSGGADTQYF. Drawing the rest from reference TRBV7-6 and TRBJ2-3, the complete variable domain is GAGVSQSPRYKVTKRGQDVALRCDPISGHVSLYWYRQALGQGPEFLTYFNYEAQQDKSGLPNDRFSAERPEGSISTLTIQRTEQRDSAMYRCASSLDVFGYSGGADTQYFGPGTRLTVL.

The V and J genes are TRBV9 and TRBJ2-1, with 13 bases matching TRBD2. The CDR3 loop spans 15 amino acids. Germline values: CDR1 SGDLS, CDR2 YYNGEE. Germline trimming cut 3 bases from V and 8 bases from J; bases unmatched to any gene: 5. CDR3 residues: CASSAGTSGVYEQFF. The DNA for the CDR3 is TGTGCCAGCAGCGCCGGGACTAGCGGGGTGTATGAGCAGTTCTTC.

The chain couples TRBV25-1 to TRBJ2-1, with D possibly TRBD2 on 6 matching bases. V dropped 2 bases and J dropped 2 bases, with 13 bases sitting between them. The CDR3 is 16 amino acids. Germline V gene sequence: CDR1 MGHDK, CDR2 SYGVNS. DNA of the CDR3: TGTGCCAGCAGTGAAGCGAGGGACTTCACCTACAATGAGCAGTTCTTC. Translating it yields CASSEARDFTYNEQFF.

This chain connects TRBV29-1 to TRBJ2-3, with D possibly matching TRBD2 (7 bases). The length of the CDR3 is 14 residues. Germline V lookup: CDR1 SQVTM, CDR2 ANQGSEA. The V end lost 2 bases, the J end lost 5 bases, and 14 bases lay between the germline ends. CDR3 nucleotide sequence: TGCAGCGTTGAAACGGGGGGCCAAGAAGATACGCAGTATTTT. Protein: CSVETGGQEDTQYF.

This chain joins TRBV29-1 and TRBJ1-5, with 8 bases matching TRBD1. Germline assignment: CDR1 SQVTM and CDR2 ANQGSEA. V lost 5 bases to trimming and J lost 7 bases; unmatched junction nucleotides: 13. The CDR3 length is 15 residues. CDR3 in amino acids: CSVHYSGGARQPQHF. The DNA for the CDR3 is TGCAGCGTTCATTATTCAGGGGGCGCGAGACAGCCCCAGCATTTT.

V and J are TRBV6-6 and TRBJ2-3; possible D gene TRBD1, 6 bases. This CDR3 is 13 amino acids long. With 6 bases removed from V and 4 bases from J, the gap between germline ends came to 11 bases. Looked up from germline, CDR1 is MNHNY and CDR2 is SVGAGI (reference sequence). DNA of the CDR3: TGTGCCAGCAGCGCAGGGGTGCCAGATACGCAGTATTTT. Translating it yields CASSAGVPDTQYF.

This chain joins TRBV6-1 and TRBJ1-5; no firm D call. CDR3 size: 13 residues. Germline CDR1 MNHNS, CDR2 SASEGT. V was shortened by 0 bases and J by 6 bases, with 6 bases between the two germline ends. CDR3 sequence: CASSEANGQPQHF. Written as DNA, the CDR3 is TGTGCCAGCAGTGAAGCTAACGGTCAGCCCCAGCATTTT.

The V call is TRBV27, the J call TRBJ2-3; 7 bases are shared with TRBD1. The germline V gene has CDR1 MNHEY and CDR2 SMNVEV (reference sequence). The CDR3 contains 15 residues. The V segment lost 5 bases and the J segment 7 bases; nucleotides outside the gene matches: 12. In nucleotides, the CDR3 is TGTGCCAGCAGTCTTCGACAGGGTGGTAGCTATACGCAGTATTTT. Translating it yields CASSLRQGGSYTQYF.

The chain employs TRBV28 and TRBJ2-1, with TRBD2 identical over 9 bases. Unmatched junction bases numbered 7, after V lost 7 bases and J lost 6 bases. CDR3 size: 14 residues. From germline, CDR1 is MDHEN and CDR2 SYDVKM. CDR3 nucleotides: TGTGCCAGCACCCTTAGCGGGAGCGGCAATGAGCAGTTCTTC. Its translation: CASTLSGSGNEQFF.

The CDR3 region has the DNA TGTGCCAGCAGTGTTCTAGCGGACCACTACGAGCAGTACTTC. Translating it yields CASSVLADHYEQYF. The rearrangement joins TRBV27 to TRBJ2-7; the match to TRBD2 covers 7 bases. J lost 3 bases, V lost 5 bases, and 7 bases had no gene match. Germline V gene sequence: CDR1 MNHEY, CDR2 SMNVEV (reference sequence). This CDR3 comprises 14 residues.

The CDR3 DNA sequence: TGTGCCAGCAGCTACAACGGAGGGGGCGACAACAATGAGCAGTTCTTC. Protein: CASSYNGGGDNNEQFF. The gene calls are TRBV6-5 and TRBJ2-1, with D tentatively TRBD1 (7 bases). This CDR3 comprises 16 residues. The ends were cut back, 6 bases at V and 5 bases at J, with 20 bases in the middle. Germline values: CDR1 MNHEY, CDR2 SVGAGI.

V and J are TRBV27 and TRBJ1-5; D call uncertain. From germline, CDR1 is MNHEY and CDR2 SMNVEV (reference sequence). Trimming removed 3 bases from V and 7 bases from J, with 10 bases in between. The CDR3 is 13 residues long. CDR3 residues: CASSLTSEQPQHF. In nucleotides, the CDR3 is TGTGCCAGCAGTTTGACGAGCGAACAGCCCCAGCATTTT.

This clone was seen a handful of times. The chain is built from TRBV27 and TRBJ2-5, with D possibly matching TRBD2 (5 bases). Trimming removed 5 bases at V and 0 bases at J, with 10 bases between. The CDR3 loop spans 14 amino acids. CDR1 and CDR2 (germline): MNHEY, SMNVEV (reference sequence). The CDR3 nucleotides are TGTGCCAGCAGTCCACGAGCGGACCAAGAGACCCAGTACTTC. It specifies CASSPRADQETQYF.

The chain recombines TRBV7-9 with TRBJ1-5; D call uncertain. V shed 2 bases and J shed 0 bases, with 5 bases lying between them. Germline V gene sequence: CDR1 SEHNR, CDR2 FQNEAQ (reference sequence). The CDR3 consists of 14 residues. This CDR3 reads CASSLQDSNQPQHF. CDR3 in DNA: TGTGCCAGCAGCTTACAGGATAGCAATCAGCCCCAGCATTTT.

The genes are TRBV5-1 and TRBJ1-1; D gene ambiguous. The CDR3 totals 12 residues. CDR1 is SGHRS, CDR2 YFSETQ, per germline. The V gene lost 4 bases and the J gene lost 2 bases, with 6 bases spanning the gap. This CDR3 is CASSLPNTEAFF. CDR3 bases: TGCGCCAGCAGCCTACCAAACACTGAAGCTTTCTTT.

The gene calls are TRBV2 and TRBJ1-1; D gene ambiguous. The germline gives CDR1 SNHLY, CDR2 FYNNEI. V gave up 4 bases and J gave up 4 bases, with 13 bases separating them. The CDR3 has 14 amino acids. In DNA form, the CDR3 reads TGTGCCAGCAGTGCCCGGATGAGGAGCACTGAAGCTTTCTTT. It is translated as CASSARMRSTEAFF.

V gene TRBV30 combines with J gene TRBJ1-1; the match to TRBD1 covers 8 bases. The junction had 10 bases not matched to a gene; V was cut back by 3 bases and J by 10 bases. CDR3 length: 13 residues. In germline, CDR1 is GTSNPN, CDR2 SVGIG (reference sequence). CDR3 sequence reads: CAWRGPGGLRAFF. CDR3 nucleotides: TGTGCCTGGAGGGGACCAGGGGGCCTAAGAGCTTTCTTT.